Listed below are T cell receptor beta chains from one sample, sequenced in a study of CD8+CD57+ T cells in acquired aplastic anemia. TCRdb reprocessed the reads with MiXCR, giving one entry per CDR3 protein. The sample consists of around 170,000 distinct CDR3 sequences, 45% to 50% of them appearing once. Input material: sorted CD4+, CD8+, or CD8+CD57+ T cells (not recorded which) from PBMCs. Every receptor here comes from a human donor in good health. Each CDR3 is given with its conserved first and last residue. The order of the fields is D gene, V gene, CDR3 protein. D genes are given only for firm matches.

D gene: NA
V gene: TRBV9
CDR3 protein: CASSVGLGGHVPYEQYF

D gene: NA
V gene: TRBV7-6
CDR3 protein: CASSLEGMGTYEQYF

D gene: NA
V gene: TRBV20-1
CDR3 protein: CSARGLLNNEQFF

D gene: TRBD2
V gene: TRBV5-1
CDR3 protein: CASSSGLAGGSETQYF

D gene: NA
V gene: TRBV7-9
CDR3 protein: CASSLEVYGYTF

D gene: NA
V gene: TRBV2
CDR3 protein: CASMVTGGYTF

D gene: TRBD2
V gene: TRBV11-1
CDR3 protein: CASSPGTSEIYNEQFF

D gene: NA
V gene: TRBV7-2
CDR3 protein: CASSSRTGETQYF

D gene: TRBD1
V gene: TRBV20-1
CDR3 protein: CSADEGGGNTEAFF

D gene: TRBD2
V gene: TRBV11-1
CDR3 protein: CASSVFGTSGGAGQETQYF

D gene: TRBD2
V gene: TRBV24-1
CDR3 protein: CATSVTSGSINNEQFF

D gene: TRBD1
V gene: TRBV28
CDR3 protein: CASSQGQVTTEAFF

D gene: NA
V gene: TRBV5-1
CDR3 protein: CASSGRGELSGYTF

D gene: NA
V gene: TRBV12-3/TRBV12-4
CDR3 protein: CASSATSNTEAFF

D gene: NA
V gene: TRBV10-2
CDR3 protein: CATRGPPTDTQYF

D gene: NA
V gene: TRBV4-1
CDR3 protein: CASSQPTDRINSPLHF

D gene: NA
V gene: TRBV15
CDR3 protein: CATSDLGLFNEQFF

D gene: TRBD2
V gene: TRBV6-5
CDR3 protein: CASSYVREGPGEQFF

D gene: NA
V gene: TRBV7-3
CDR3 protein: CASSTFGSSYEQYF

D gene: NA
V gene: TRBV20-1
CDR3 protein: CSAHIINYGYTF

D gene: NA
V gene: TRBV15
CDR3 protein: CATSRGRGYSYSNQPQHF

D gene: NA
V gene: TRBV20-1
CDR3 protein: CSAYQRGNNSPLHF